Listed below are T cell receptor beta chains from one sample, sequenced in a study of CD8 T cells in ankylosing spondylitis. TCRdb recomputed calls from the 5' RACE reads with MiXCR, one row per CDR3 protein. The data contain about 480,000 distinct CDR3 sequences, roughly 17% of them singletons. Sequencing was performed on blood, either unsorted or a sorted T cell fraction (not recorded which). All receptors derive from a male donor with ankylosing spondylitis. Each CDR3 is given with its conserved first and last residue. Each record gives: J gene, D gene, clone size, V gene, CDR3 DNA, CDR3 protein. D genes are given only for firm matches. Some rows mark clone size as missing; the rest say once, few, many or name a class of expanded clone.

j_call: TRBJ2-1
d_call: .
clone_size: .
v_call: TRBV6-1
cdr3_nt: TGTGCCAGCAGTGAATATGGGGGAGCGGCGCAGTTCTTC
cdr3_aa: CASSEYGGAAQFF

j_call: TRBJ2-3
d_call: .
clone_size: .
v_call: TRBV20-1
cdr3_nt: TGCAGTGCTAGACCTCCGGGTCGCACAGATACGCAGTATTTT
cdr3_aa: CSARPPGRTDTQYF

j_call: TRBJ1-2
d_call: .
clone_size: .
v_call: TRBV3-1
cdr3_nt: TGTGCCAGCAGCCAAGAAACGGGCTACACCTTC
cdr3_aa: CASSQETGYTF

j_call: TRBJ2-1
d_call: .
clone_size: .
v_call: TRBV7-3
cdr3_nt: TGTGCCAGCAGCTTATCCGCGGCCTACAATGAGCAGTTCTTC
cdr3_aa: CASSLSAAYNEQFF

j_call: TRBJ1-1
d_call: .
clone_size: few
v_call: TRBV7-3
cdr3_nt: TGTGCCAGCAGCGCGATGGGGGGTAGGAACACTGAAGCTTTCTTT
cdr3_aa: CASSAMGGRNTEAFF

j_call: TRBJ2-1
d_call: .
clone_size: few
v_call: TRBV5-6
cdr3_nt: TGTGCCAGCAGCTGGGCAGGGGACAATGAGCAGTTCTTC
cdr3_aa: CASSWAGDNEQFF

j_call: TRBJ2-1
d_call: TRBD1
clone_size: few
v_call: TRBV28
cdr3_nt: TGTGCCAGCAGTCCCGGGGGACAGGGCTCCAATGAGCAGTTCTTC
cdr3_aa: CASSPGGQGSNEQFF

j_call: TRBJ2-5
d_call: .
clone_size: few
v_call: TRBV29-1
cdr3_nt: TGCAGCGTTGGAAAATCAGGCTGGGAGACCCAGTACTTC
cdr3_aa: CSVGKSGWETQYF

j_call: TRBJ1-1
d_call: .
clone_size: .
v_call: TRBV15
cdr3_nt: TGTGCCACCGGCCCCCTTAGAAACACTGAAGCTTTCTTT
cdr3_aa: CATGPLRNTEAFF

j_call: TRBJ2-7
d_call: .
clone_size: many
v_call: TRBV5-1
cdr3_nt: TGCGCCAGCAGCTTCAATAACTACGAGCAGTACTTC
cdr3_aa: CASSFNNYEQYF

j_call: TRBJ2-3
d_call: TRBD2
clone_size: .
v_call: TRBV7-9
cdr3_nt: TGTGCCAGCAGCCCTTGGAGCGGGGGGAGCACAGATACGCAGTATTTT
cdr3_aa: CASSPWSGGSTDTQYF

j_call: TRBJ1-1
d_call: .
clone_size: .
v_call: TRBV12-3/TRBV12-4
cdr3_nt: TGTGCCAGCAGATACTACAGGGACCTGAACACTGAAGCTTTCTTT
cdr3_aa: CASRYYRDLNTEAFF

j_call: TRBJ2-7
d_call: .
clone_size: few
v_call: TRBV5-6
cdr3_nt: TGTGCCAGCAGCTTCCCTCAGGGTTTCATCCACGAGCAGTACTTC
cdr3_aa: CASSFPQGFIHEQYF

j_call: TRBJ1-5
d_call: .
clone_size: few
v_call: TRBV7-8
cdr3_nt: TGTGCCAGCAGCAACGGACGCGGGGCCCTCGATCAGCCCCAGCATTTT
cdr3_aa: CASSNGRGALDQPQHF

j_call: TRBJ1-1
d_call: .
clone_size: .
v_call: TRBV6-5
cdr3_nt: TGTGCCAGCAGTTACGGCGGACAGCGAGTGAACACTGAAGCTTTCTTT
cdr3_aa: CASSYGGQRVNTEAFF

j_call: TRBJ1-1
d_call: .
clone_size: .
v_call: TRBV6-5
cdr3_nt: TGTGCCAGCGTTGGGGCAGGGAACACTGAAGCTTTCTTT
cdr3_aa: CASVGAGNTEAFF